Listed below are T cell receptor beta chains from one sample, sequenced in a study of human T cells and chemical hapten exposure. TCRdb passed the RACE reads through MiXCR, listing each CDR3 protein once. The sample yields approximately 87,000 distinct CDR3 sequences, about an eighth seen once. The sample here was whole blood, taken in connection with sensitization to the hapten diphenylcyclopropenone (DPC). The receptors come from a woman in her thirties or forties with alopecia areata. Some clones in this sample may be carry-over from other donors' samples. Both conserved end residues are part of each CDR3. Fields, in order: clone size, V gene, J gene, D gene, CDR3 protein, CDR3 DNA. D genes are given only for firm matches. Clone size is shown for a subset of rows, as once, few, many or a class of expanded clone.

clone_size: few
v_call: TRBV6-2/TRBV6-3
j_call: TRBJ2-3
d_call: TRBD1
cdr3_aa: CASITGRGTDTQYF
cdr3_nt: TGTGCCAGCATCACGGGCAGGGGGACAGATACGCAGTATTTT

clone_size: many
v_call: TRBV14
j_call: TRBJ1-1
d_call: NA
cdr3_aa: CASSQDRKGNTEAFF
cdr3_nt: TGTGCCAGCAGCCAAGACAGGAAAGGCAACACTGAAGCTTTCTTT

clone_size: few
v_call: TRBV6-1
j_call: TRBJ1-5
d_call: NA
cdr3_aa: CASSEAAGNQPQHF
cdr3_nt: TGTGCCAGCAGTGAAGCGGCAGGAAATCAGCCCCAGCATTTT

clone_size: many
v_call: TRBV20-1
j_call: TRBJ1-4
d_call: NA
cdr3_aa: CSASRAGDQREKLFF
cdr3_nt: TGCAGTGCTAGCCGGGCCGGGGACCAAAGGGAAAAACTGTTTTTT

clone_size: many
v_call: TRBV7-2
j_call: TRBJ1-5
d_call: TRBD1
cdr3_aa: CASSLYGTGSQPQHF
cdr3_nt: TGTGCCAGCAGCTTATACGGGACAGGGAGTCAGCCCCAGCATTTT

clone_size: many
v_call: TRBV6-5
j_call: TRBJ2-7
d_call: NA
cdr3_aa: CASKKYRDFYEQYF
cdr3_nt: TGTGCCAGCAAGAAGTACCGGGACTTCTACGAGCAGTACTTC

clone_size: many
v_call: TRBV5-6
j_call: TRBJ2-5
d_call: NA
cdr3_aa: CASSLTGAHLQETQYF
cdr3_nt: TGTGCCAGCAGCTTGACGGGGGCTCACCTCCAAGAGACCCAGTACTTC

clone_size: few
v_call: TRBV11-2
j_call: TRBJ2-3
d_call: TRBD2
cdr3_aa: CASSAGLGTDTQYF
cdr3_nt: TGTGCCAGCAGCGCCGGACTAGGCACAGATACGCAGTATTTT

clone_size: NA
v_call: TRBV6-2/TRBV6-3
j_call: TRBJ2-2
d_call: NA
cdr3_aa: CASRTENTGELFF
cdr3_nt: TGTGCCAGCCGGACGGAGAACACCGGGGAGCTGTTTTTT

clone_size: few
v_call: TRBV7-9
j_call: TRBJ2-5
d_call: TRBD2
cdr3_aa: CASSSGLAGGPETQYF
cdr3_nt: TGTGCCAGCAGCTCCGGACTAGCGGGGGGGCCAGAGACCCAGTACTTC

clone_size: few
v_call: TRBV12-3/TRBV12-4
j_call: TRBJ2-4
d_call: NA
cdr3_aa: CASSLGGGNIQYF
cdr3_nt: TGTGCCAGCAGCCTGGGGGGCGGAAACATTCAGTACTTC

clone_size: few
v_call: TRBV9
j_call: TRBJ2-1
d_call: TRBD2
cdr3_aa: CASSVVLAGDNEQFF
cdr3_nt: TGTGCCAGCAGCGTAGTTCTAGCGGGAGACAATGAGCAGTTCTTC

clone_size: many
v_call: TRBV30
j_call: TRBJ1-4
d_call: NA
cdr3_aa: CAWSRGGVQEKLFF
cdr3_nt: TGTGCCTGGAGTCGAGGGGGGGTTCAAGAAAAACTGTTTTTT

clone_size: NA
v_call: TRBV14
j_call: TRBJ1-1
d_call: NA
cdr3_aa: CASSPRTAVNTEAFF
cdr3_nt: TGTGCCAGCAGCCCGAGGACAGCCGTGAACACTGAAGCTTTCTTT

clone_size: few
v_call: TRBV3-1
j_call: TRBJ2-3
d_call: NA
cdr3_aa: CASSHDLTGTDTQYF
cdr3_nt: TGTGCCAGCAGCCACGACTTAACAGGCACAGATACGCAGTATTTT

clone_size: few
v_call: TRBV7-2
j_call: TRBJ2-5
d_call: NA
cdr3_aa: CASSQVGGGGTQYF
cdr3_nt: TGTGCCAGCAGCCAGGTGGGGGGAGGCGGGACCCAGTACTTC

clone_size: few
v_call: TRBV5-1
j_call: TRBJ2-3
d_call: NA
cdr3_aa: CASSLQGSDTQYF
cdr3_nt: TGCGCCAGCAGCTTGCAGGGGTCAGATACGCAGTATTTT

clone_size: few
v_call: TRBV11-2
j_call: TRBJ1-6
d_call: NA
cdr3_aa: CASSFGNRRNNSPLHF
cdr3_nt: TGTGCCAGCAGCTTTGGGAACAGGAGGAATAATTCACCCCTCCACTTT

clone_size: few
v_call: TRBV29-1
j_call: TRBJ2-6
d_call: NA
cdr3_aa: CSVGESHNVLTF
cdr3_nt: TGCAGCGTGGGGGAATCCCACAACGTCCTGACTTTC

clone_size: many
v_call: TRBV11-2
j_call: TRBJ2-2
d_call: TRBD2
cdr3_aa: CASSHKTSRNTGELFF
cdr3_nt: TGTGCCAGCAGCCACAAGACTAGCCGGAACACCGGGGAGCTGTTTTTT

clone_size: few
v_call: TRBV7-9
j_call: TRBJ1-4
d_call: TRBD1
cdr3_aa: CASSTGTGYEKLFF
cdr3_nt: TGTGCCAGCAGCACCGGGACAGGGTATGAAAAACTGTTTTTT

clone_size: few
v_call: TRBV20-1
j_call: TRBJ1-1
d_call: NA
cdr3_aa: CSARGTENTEAFF
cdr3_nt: TGCAGTGCTAGAGGAACAGAGAACACTGAAGCTTTCTTT

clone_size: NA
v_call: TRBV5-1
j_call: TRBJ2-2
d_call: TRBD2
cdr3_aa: CASSPLAGVRTGELFF
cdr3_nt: TGCGCCAGCAGCCCCCTAGCGGGAGTTCGAACCGGGGAGCTGTTTTTT

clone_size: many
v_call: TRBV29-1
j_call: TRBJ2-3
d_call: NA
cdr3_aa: CSAESTDTQYF
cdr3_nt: TGCAGCGCCGAGAGCACAGATACGCAGTATTTT

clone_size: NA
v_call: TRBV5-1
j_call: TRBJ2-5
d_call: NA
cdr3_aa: CASSFQGRGQETQYF
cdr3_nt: TGCGCCAGCAGCTTCCAGGGGAGAGGTCAAGAGACCCAGTACTTC

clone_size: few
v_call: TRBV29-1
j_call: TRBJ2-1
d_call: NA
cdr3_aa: CSVEFGTYRNEQFF
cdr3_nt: TGCAGCGTTGAATTCGGTACGTATCGCAATGAGCAGTTCTTC

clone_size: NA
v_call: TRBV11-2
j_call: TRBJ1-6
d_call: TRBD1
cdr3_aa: CASSRIQGQNSPLHF
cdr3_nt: TGTGCCAGCAGTCGAATACAGGGGCAAAATTCACCCCTCCACTTT

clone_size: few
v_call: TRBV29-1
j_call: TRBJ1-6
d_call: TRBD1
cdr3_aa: CSVPGGTGSNNSPLHF
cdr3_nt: TGCAGCGTCCCAGGGGGGACAGGGTCGAATAATTCACCCCTCCACTTT

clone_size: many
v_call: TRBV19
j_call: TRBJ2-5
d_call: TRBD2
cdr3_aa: CASSALAGGETQYF
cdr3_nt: TGTGCCAGTAGTGCCCTAGCGGGAGGGGAGACCCAGTACTTC

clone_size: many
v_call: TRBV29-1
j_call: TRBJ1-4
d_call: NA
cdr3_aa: CSAHRSANEKLFF
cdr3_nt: TGCAGCGCTCACCGTTCTGCTAATGAAAAACTGTTTTTT

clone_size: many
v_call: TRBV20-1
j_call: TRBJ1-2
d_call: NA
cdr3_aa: CSARDPGAAFLRGYTF
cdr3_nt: TGCAGTGCTAGAGATCCGGGGGCCGCATTTTTACGTGGCTACACCTTC

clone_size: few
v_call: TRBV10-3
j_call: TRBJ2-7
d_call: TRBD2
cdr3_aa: CAISVASGGYEQYF
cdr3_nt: TGTGCCATCAGTGTGGCTAGCGGGGGCTACGAGCAGTACTTC

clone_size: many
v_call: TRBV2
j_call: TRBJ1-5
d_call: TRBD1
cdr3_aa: CASSGTGFWQPQHF
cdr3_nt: TGTGCCAGCAGCGGGACAGGGTTTTGGCAGCCCCAGCATTTT

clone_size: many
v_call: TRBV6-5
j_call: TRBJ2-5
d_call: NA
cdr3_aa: CASSYLETQYF
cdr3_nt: TGTGCCAGCAGTTACCTGGAGACCCAGTACTTC

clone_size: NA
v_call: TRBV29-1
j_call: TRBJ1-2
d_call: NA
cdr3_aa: CSVEDEAQAGYTF
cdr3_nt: TGCAGCGTTGAAGATGAGGCACAGGCGGGCTACACCTTC

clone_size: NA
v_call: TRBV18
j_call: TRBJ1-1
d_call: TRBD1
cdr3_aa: CASSPRDRGEAFF
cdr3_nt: TGTGCCAGCTCACCACGGGACAGGGGTGAAGCTTTCTTT

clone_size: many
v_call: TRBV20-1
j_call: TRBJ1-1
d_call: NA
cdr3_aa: CSARASPTAEAFF
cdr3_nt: TGCAGTGCTAGAGCATCTCCGACAGCTGAAGCTTTCTTT

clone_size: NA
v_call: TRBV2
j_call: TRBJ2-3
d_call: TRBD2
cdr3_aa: CASRPSGVSDTQYF
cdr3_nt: TGTGCCAGCAGACCTAGCGGAGTTTCGGATACGCAGTATTTT

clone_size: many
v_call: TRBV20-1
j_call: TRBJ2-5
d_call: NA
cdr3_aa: CSARREETQYF
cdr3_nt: TGCAGTGCTCGGCGGGAAGAGACCCAGTACTTC

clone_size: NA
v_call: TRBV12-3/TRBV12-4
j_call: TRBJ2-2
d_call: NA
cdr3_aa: CASSNRDWGTGELFF
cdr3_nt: TGTGCCAGCAGCAACCGGGACTGGGGCACCGGGGAGCTGTTTTTT

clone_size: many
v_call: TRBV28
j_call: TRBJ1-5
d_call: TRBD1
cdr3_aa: CASSSPGGQSGQPQHF
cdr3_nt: TGTGCCAGCAGTTCCCCAGGGGGACAATCGGGTCAGCCCCAGCATTTT

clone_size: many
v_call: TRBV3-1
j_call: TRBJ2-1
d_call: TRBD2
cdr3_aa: CASSSPRGGYNEQFF
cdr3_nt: TGTGCCAGCAGCTCCCCCCGGGGGGGCTACAATGAGCAGTTCTTC

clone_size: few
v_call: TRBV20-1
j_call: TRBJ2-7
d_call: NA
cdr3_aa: CSARLNFYEQYF
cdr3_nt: TGCAGTGCTAGATTAAATTTCTACGAGCAGTACTTC

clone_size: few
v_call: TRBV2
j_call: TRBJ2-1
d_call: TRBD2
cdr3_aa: CASSEARTSNYNEQFF
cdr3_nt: TGTGCCAGCAGTGAAGCTCGGACTAGTAACTACAATGAGCAGTTCTTC

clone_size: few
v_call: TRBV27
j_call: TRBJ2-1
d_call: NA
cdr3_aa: CASISYSSGTLGLRQFF
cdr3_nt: TGTGCCAGCATTAGTTATAGTTCTGGGACATTGGGACTACGGCAGTTCTTC

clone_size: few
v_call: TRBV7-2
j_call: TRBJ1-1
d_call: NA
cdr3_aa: CASSLERGATEAFF
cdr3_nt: TGTGCCAGCAGCTTAGAGCGGGGGGCAACTGAAGCTTTCTTT

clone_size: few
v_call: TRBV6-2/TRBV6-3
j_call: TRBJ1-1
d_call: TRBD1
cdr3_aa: CASSENRGPTNTEAFF
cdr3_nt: TGTGCCAGCAGTGAGAACAGGGGGCCTACGAACACTGAAGCTTTCTTT

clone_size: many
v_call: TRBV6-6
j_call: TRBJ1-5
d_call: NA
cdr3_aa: CASRPLGNSNQPQHF
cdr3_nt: TGTGCCAGCAGACCCTTGGGAAATAGCAATCAGCCCCAGCATTTT

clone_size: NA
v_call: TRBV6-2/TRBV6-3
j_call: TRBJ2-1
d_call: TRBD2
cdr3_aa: CASSPGLAGATEQFF
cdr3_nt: TGTGCCAGCAGTCCAGGACTAGCGGGAGCCACTGAGCAGTTCTTC

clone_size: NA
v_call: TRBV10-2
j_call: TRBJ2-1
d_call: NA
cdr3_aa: CASPGIQRYNEQFF
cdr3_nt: TGCGCCTCGCCCGGGATTCAGCGCTACAATGAGCAGTTCTTC